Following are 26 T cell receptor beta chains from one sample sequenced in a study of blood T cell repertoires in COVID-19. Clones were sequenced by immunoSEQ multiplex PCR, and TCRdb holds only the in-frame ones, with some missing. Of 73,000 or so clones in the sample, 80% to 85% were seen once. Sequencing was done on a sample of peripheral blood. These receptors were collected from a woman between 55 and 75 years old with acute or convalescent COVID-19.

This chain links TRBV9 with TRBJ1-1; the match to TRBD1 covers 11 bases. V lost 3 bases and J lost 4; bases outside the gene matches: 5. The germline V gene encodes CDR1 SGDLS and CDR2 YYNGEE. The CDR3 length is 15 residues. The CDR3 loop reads CASSAGQGAITEAFF. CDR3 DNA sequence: TGTGCCAGCAGCGCAGGACAGGGGGCGATCACTGAAGCTTTCTTT.

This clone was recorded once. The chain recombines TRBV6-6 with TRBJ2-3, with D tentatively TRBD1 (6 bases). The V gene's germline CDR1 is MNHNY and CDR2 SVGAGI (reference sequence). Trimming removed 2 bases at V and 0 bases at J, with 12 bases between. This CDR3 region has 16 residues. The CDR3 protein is CASSYGQGRSTDTQYF. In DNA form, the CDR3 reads TGTGCCAGCAGTTACGGCCAGGGGCGAAGCACAGATACGCAGTATTTT.

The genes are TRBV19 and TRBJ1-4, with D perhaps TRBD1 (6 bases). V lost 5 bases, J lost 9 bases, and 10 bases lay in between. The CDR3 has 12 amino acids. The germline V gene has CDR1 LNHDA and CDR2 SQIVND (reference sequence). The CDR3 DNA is TGTGCCAGTAGTGCTCAGGGGAAAAAACTGTTTTTT. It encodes CASSAQGKKLFF.

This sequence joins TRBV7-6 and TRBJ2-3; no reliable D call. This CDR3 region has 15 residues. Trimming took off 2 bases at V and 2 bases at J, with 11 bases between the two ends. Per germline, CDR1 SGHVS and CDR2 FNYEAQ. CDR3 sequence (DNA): TGTGCCAGCAGCTTAAAGCCGCCTCCCACAGATACGCAGTATTTT. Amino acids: CASSLKPPPTDTQYF.

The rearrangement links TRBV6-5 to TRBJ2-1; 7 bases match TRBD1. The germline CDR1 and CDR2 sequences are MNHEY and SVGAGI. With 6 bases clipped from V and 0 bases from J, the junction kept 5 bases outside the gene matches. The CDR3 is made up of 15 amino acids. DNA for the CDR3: TGTGCCAGCAGCGAGGACAGGCCCTCCTACAATGAGCAGTTCTTC. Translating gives CASSEDRPSYNEQFF.

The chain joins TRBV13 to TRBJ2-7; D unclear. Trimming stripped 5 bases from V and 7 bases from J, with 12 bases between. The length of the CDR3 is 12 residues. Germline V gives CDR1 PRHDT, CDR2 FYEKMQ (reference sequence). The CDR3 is CASSPPGGEQYF. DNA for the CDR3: TGTGCCAGCAGCCCGCCGGGTGGAGAGCAGTACTTC. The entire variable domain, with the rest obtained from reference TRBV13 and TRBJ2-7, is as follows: AAGVIQSPRHLIKEKRETATLKCYPIPRHDTVYWYQQGPGQDPQFLISFYEKMQSDKGSIPDRFSAQQFSDYHSELNMSSLELGDSALYFCASSPPGGEQYFGPGTRLTVT.

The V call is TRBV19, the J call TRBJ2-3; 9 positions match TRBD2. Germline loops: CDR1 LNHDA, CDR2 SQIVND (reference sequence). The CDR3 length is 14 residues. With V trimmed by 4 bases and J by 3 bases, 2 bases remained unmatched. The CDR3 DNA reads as TGTGCCAGTAGTAGTAGCGGGGGTACAGATACGCAGTATTTT. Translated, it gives CASSSSGGTDTQYF.

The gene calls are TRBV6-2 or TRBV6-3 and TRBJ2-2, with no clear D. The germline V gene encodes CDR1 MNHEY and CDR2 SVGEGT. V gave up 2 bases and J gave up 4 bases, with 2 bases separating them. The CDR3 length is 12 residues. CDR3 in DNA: TGTGCCAGCAGTTACCTCACCGGGGAGCTGTTTTTT. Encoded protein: CASSYLTGELFF.

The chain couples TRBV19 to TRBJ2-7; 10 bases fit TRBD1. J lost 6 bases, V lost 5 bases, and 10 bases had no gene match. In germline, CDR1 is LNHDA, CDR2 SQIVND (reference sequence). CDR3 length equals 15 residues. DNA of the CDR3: TGTGCCAGTAGTGCACACCGGGACAGGGGATTCGAGCAGTACTTC. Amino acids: CASSAHRDRGFEQYF.

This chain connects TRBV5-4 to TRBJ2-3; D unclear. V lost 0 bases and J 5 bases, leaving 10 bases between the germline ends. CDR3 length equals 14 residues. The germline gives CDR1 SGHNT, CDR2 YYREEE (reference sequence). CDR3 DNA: TGTGCCAGCAGCTTGGGCAGTGTACGAGATACGCAGTATTTT. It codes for CASSLGSVRDTQYF.

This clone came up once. In nucleotides, the CDR3 is TGTGCCAGCAGTCTCGGAGCGGGCAATCAGCCCCAGCATTTT. This sequence encodes CASSLGAGNQPQHF. This chain links TRBV6-5 with TRBJ1-5, with unresolved D. In germline, CDR1 is MNHEY, CDR2 SVGAGI. This CDR3 is 14 amino acids long. V was cut by 5 bases and J by 2 bases, with 10 bases left in between.

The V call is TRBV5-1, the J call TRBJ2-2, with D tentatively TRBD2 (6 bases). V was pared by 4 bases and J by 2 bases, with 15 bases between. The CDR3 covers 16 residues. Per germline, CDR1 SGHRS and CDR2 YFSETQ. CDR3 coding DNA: TGCGCCAGCAGCCGGGAGCCCAGGCGCAACACCGGGGAGCTGTTTTTT. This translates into CASSREPRRNTGELFF.

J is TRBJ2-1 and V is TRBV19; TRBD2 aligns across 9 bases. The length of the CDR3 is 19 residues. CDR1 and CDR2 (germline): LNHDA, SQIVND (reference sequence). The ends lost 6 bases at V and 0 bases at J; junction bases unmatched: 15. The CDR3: CASRSGGPNFLSSYNEQFF. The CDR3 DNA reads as TGTGCCAGTAGAAGCGGGGGGCCCAATTTTCTGAGCTCCTACAATGAGCAGTTCTTC.

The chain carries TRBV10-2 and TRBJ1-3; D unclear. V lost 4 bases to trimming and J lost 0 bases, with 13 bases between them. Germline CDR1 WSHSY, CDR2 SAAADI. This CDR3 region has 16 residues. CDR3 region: CASSGMTGRSGNTIYF. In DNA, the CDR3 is TGCGCCAGCAGTGGGATGACTGGTCGCTCTGGAAACACCATATATTTT.

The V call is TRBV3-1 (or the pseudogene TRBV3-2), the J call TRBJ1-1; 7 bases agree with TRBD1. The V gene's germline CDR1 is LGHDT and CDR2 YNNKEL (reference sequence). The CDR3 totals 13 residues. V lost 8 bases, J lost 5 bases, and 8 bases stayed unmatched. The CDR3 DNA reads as TGTGCCAGCGGTAACAGGGGTGGGACTGAAGCTTTCTTT. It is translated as CASGNRGGTEAFF.

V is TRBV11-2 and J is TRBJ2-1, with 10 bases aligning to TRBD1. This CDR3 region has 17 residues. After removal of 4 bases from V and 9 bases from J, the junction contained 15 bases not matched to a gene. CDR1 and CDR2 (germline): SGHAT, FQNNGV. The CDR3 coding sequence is TGTGCCAGCAGCTCGGACAGGGGGGGCCTTACGATAGGTGAGCAGTTCTTC. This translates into CASSSDRGGLTIGEQFF.

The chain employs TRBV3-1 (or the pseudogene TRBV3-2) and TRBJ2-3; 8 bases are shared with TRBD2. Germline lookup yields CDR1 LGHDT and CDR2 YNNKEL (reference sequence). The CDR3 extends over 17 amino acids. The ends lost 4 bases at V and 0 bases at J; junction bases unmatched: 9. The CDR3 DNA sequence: TGTGCCAGCAGCCTCCTAACGGGAGGGGGTAGCACAGATACGCAGTATTTT. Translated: CASSLLTGGGSTDTQYF.

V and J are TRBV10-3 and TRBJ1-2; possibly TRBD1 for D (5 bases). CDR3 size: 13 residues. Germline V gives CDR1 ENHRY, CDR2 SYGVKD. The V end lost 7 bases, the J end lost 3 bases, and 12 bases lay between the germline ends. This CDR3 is CAITGRADYGYTF. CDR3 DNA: TGTGCCATCACGGGCAGGGCTGACTATGGCTACACCTTC.

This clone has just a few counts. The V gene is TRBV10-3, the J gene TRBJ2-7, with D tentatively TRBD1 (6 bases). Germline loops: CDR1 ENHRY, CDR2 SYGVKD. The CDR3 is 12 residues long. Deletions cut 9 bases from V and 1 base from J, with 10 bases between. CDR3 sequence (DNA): TGTGCCATACAGGGAAGGTCCTACGAGCAGTACTTC. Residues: CAIQGRSYEQYF.

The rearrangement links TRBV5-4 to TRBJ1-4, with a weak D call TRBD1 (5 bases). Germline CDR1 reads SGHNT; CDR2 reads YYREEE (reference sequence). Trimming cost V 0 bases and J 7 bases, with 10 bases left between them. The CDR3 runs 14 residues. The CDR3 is CASSLGRVGEKLFF. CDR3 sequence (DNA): TGTGCCAGCAGCTTGGGCAGGGTGGGTGAAAAACTGTTTTTT.

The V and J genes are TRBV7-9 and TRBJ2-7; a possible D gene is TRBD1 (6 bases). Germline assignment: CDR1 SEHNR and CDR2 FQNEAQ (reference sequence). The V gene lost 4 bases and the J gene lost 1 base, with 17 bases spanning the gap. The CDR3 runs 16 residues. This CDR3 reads CASSYRQASVSYEQYF. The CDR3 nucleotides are TGTGCCAGCAGCTACCGACAGGCTTCCGTATCCTACGAGCAGTACTTC.

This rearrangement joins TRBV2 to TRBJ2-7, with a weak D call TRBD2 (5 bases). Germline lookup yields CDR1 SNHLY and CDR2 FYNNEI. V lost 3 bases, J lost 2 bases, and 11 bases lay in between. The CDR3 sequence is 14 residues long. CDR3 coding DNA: TGTGCCAGCAGTGATATGGGAGCGGCCTACGAGCAGTACTTC. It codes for CASSDMGAAYEQYF.

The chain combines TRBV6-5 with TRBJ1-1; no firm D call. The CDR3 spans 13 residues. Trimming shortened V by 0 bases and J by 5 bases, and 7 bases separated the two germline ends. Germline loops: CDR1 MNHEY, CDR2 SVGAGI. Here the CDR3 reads CASSYSASTEAFF. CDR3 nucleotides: TGTGCCAGCAGTTACTCGGCCTCGACTGAAGCTTTCTTT.

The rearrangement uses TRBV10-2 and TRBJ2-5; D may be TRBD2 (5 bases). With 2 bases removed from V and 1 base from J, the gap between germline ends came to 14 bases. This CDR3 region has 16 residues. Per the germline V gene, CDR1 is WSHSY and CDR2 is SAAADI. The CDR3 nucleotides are TGCGCCAGCAGTGAGCCCCACAGAGGGCTCCAAGAGACCCAGTACTTC. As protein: CASSEPHRGLQETQYF.

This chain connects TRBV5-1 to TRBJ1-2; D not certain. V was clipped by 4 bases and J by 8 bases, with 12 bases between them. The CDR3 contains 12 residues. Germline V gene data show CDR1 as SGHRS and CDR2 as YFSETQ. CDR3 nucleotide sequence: TGCGCCAGCAGCCTCGCCGGGAAGGGCTACACCTTC. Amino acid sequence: CASSLAGKGYTF.

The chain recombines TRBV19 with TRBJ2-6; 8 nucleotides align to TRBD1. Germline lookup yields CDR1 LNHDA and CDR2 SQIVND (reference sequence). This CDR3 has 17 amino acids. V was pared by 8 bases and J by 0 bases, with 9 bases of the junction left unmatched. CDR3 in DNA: TGTGCCAGTTCCCTCACACAGGGGGGCTCTGGGGCCAACGTCCTGACTTTC. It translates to CASSLTQGGSGANVLTF.